The text below deals with one TCR beta chain. Which antigen it targets is not known. Base-call qualities are not available, and no considerably larger clone is one nucleotide away. The sample comes from a study of PD-L1 blockade in urothelial cancer (dated by TCRdb to 2017 to 2019). Context from the whole study: Therapy was started at some point between 2012 and 2014 for all patients, and atezolizumab 1,200 mg was administered intravenously every 3 weeks. About 85% of the roughly 29 patients were males with bladder-origin urothelial cancer, and about 60% of the roughly 29 reported a prior smoking history. Patients had an ECOG performance status of 0 or 1 and had received between 0 and 3 prior chemotherapy regimens. Blood samples were analyzed 3 weeks after the start of treatment (second dose) and 6 weeks after the start of treatment. Blood samples yielded a median of around 150,000 T cells and tens of thousands of unique TCRs, with median clonality around 0.084. An exploratory multi-omic analysis was conducted of the somatic, immune and clinical correlates of response to PD-L1 blockade with atezolizumab in urothelial cancer. Pretreatment tumor samples and matched peripheral blood, collected serially before and after atezolizumab treatment, underwent TCR sequencing. Durable clinical benefit was defined as a progression-free survival longer than 6 months, and TCR features were additionally tested against progression-free survival and overall survival. In the same patients, pretreatment tumors underwent whole exome sequencing and RNA sequencing in addition to TCR sequencing. Roughly nine patients achieved durable clinical benefit and some 21 did not. Under 30 patients had pretreatment blood TCR-seq, roughly 25 had at least one posttreatment blood collection, and roughly 25 had tumor TCR-seq. Overall study outcomes, separate from this receptor: Because the sample size was small (n = 29) and many of the analyses were exploratory, the results are meant to be hypothesis-generating. Improved progression-free and overall survival was found to be associated with pretreatment peripheral blood TCR clonality below the median. Among patients with durable benefit, tumor-associated TCR clones showed greater expansion in peripheral blood 3 weeks after treatment started (n ≈ 20, p = 0.022).

V has 3 bases trimmed and J has 3 bases trimmed; junction bases matching no gene number 5. The germline V gene (reference sequence) sets CDR1 to LNHDA and CDR2 to SQIVND. Including the terminal cysteine and phenylalanine, the CDR3 comprises 14 residues. The entry retains the CDR3 DNA only, 42 bases that are in frame from base 1. Read against the paper, the sample's time point label means: peripheral blood 6 weeks after treatment start. The cohort comprised approximately 30 patients with locally advanced or metastatic urothelial carcinoma treated at Memorial Sloan Kettering on a trial protocol. Peripheral blood mononuclear cells were collected pretreatment and during treatment, at between 1 and 8 total time points per patient. The Qiagen DNeasy Blood extraction kit was used to purify genomic DNA from total PBMCs and tumor samples. Collected pretreatment and during treatment, PBMCs were isolated and stored as previously described.

To estimate absolute template abundance from read counts, synthetic TCR analog templates were spiked into each PCR. Using the immunoSEQ assay, TCRbeta CDR3 regions were amplified from genomic DNA with bias-controlled V and J gene primers. Sequencing of rearranged TCRbeta segments was performed at approximately 20X coverage. Turning to the authors' computational methods: Clustering was used to correct sequencing errors, and CDR3s were annotated against IMGT so that V, D and J genes could be assigned. Downstream analyses used only productive TCRbeta rearrangements, leaving out any out-of-frame or stop-codon sequences. Clonality was computed as one minus Shannon entropy normalized by the log of the number of unique productive sequences. Fisher's exact test with Benjamini-Hochberg correction, at a threshold of adjusted p below 0.01, was used to find clones that differed between time points or between blood and tumor. TCRdb mirrors the immuneACCESS table, restricted to in-frame sequences. Some clones are absent from its copies; in checked studies, under half trace to an unresolved V gene, and the reason for the others is unknown. Clone size and the V and J calls come from that table; the DNA yielded D and trimming. The sample table lists about 45,000 clones, about four fifths of them with a count of one. Under 15% of the sample rests with the top ten.

The sequence came from a man in his fifties or sixties with urothelial cancer. Specimen: PBMCs, collected around atezolizumab (anti-PD-L1) treatment. The rearrangement joined TRBV19 to TRBJ2-7; 7 of the junction bases match TRBD1. The nucleotide sequence reads TGTGCCAGTAGTATTCAGACAGGGAACTACGAGCAGTACTTC. Translated, this is CASSIQTGNYEQYF.